These 8 T cell receptor beta chains were all obtained from the same sample, sequenced in a study of T cell repertoires in cytomegalovirus infection. TCRdb processed the reads anew with MiXCR; each CDR3 protein has one entry. This repertoire shows hundreds of thousands of distinct CDR3 sequences, approximately 11% found once; its top ten account for 9.5% to 13%. The specimen sequenced was PBMCs. The receptors were gathered from a human donor in good health (CMV status not recorded). Some clones in this sample may be carry-over from other donors' samples.

In its sample, this clonotype was seen a few times. The chain has TRBV3-1 and TRBJ1-3; D is unresolved. V was cut by 1 base and J by 4 bases, with 8 bases left in between. Germline CDR1 LGHDT, CDR2 YNNKEL (reference sequence). CDR3 length equals 14 residues. The CDR3 here is CASSQGSRGNTIYF. The CDR3 nucleotides are TGTGCCAGCAGCCAAGGGTCCCGCGGAAACACCATATATTTT.

The CDR3 here is CASSETRAAYGYTF. CDR3 nucleotide sequence: TGTGCCAGCAGTGAAACCCGGGCGGCCTATGGCTACACCTTC. The chain is built from TRBV6-1 and TRBJ1-2; D gene unclear. V was cut by 2 bases and J by 4 bases, with 11 bases left in between. The CDR3 sequence is 14 residues long. Germline-derived CDR1 and CDR2 are MNHNS and SASEGT.

V gene TRBV20-1 combines with J gene TRBJ2-7; no reliable D call. Germline assignment: CDR1 DFQATT and CDR2 SNEGSKA (reference sequence). CDR3 size: 12 residues. Trimming removed 2 bases at V and 0 bases at J, with 5 bases between. The CDR3 DNA reads as TGCAGTGCTAGAACTCACTCCTACGAGCAGTACTTC. Its protein is CSARTHSYEQYF.

This clonotype was observed a handful of times. V usage is TRBV6-1 and J usage is TRBJ2-1, with D unresolved. This CDR3 contains 11 residues. V lost 2 bases, J lost 12 bases, and 8 bases lay in between. Germline V gene sequence: CDR1 MNHNS, CDR2 SASEGT. For the CDR3, the DNA is TGTGCCAGCAGTGAAATCCCAGGGCAGTTCTTC. Translating gives CASSEIPGQFF.

This clonotype has ten or more counts. This chain uses TRBV7-6 with TRBJ1-1, with 9 bases matching TRBD1. The trim removed 5 bases at V and 3 bases at J, leaving 7 bases unmatched. Germline assignment: CDR1 SGHVS and CDR2 FNYEAQ. The CDR3 is made up of 15 amino acids. Here the CDR3 reads CASSPQGAGDTEAFF. The CDR3 nucleotides are TGTGCCAGCAGCCCACAGGGGGCTGGCGACACTGAAGCTTTCTTT.

J is TRBJ2-7 and V is TRBV29-1; 7 nucleotides align to TRBD1. This CDR3 is 14 amino acids long. The ends lost 3 bases at V and 0 bases at J; junction bases unmatched: 5. Per the germline V gene, CDR1 is SQVTM and CDR2 is ANQGSEA. CDR3 residues: CSVEVRGSSYEQYF. The CDR3 DNA sequence: TGCAGCGTTGAGGTCAGGGGGAGCTCCTACGAGCAGTACTTC.

This clonotype has a count of ten or more. The rearrangement joins TRBV14 to TRBJ2-1; D remains ambiguous. Looked up from germline, CDR1 is SGHDN and CDR2 is FVKESK. The CDR3 totals 16 residues. Trimming stripped 7 bases from V and 0 bases from J, with 16 bases between. The CDR3 loop is CASTTLDVSSYNEQFF. The CDR3 DNA sequence: TGTGCCAGCACCACTCTCGACGTTAGCTCCTACAATGAGCAGTTCTTC. Filled out from reference TRBV14 and TRBJ2-1, the complete variable domain reads EAGVTQFPSHSVIEKGQTVTLRCDPISGHDNLYWYRRVMGKEIKFLLHFVKESKQDESGMPNNRFLAERTGGTYSTLKVQPAELEDSGVYFCASTTLDVSSYNEQFFGPGTRLTVL.

Ten or more counts support this clonotype. The chain combines TRBV28 with TRBJ1-1; 11 nucleotides line up with TRBD1. The J segment lost 3 bases and the V segment lost 8 bases, leaving 8 bases of the junction unmatched. This CDR3 is built from 15 residues. The germline gives CDR1 MDHEN, CDR2 SYDVKM. Here the CDR3 reads CASLSGTGGDTEAFF. The CDR3 coding sequence is TGTGCCAGCCTGTCCGGGACAGGGGGGGACACTGAAGCTTTCTTT.